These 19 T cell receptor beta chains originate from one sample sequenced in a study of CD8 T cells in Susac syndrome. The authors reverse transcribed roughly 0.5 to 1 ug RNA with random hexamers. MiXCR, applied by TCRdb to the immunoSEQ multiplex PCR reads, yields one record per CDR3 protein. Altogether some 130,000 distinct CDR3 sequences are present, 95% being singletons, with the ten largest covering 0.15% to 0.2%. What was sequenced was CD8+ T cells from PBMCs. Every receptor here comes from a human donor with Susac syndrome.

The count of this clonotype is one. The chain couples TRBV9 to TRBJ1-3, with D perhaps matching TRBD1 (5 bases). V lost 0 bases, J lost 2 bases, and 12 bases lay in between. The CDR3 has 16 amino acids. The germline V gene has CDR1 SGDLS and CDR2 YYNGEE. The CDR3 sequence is CASSVALGEAGNTIYF. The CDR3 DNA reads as TGTGCCAGCAGCGTAGCTCTGGGGGAGGCTGGAAACACCATATATTTT.

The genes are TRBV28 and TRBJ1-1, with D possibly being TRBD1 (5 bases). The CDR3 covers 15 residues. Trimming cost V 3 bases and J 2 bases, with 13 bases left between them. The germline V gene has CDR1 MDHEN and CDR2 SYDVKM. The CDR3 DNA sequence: TGTGCCAGCAGTTTGGGGACGGACCATAACACTGAAGCTTTCTTT. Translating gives CASSLGTDHNTEAFF. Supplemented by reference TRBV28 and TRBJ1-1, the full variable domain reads DVKVTQSSRYLVKRTGEKVFLECVQDMDHENMFWYRQDPGLGLRLIYFSYDVKMKEKGDIPEGYSVSREKKERFSLILESASTNQTSMYLCASSLGTDHNTEAFFGQGTRLTVV.

The CDR3 sequence is CASSSGQGRGYTF. DNA of the CDR3: TGTGCCAGCAGCTCCGGACAGGGCAGGGGCTACACCTTC. The chain combines TRBV12-3 or TRBV12-4 with TRBJ1-2, with 8 nucleotides matching TRBD1. This CDR3 is 13 amino acids long. V shed 6 bases, J shed 8 bases, and the junction held 8 bases outside the gene matches.

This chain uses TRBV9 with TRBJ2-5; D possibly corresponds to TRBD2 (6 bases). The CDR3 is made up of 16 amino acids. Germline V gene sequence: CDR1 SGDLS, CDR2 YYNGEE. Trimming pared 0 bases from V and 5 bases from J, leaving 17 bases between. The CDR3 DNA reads TGTGCCAGCAGCGTAGGGCGAGTGGAGGGCTCGGAGACCCAGTACTTC. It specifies CASSVGRVEGSETQYF.

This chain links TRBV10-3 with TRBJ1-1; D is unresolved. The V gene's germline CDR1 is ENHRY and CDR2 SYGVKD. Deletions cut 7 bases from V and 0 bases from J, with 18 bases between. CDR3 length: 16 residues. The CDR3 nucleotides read TGTGCCATCAACCGGGCCTTTGGCAACCTGAACACTGAAGCTTTCTTT. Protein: CAINRAFGNLNTEAFF.

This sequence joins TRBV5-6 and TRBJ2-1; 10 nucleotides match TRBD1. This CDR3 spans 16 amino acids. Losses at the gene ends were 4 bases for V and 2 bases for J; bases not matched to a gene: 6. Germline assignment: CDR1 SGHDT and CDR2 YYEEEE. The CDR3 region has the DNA TGTGCCAGCAGCGGGTTAGACAGGGGGCCCTACAATGAGCAGTTCTTC. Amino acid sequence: CASSGLDRGPYNEQFF. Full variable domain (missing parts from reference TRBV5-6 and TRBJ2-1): DAGVTQSPTHLIKTRGQQVTLRCSPKSGHDTVSWYQQALGQGPQFIFQYYEEEERQRGNFPDRFSGHQFPNYSSELNVNALLLGDSALYLCASSGLDRGPYNEQFFGPGTRLTVL.

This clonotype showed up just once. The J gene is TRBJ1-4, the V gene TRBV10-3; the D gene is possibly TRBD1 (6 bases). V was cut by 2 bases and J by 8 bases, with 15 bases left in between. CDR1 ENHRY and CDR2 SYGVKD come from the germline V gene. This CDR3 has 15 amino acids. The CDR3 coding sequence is TGTGCCATCAGTGAGGGGACAACTGTTGGCGAAAAACTGTTTTTT. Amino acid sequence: CAISEGTTVGEKLFF.

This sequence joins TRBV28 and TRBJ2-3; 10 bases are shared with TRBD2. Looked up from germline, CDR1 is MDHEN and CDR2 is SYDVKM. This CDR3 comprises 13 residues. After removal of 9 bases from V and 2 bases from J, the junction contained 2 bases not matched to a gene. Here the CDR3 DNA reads TGTGCCAGTAGCGGGAGGCACACAGATACGCAGTATTTT. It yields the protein CASSGRHTDTQYF.

CDR3 residues: CSVPWRGAYYNEQFF. The CDR3 DNA sequence: TGCAGCGTTCCCTGGCGGGGGGCGTACTACAATGAGCAGTTCTTC. The gene calls are TRBV29-1 and TRBJ2-1, with 8 bases identical to TRBD2. Trimming cost V 5 bases and J 3 bases; bases outside gene matches: 9. Germline V gene sequence: CDR1 SQVTM, CDR2 ANQGSEA. There are 15 residues in the CDR3.

CDR3 in DNA: TGTGCCAGCAGTTATGGGACTAGCGGGAGGGGGCAGTTCTTC. Protein sequence: CASSYGTSGRGQFF. The chain joins TRBV27 to TRBJ2-1; TRBD2 agrees at 16 bases. CDR1 and CDR2 (germline): MNHEY, SMNVEV (reference sequence). The junction had 3 bases not matched to a gene; V was cut back by 4 bases and J by 12 bases. The CDR3 length is 14 residues.

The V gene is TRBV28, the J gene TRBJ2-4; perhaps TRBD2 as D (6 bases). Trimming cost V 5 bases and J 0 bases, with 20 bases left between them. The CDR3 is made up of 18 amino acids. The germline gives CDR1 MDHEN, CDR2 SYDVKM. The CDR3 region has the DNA TGTGCCAGCAGTCCCCCTCGGGAGACGCCTAAAGCCAAAAACATTCAGTACTTC. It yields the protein CASSPPRETPKAKNIQYF.

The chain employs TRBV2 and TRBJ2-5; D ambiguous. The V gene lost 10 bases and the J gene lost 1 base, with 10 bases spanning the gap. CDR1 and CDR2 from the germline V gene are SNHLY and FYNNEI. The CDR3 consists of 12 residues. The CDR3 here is CATEPAQETQYF. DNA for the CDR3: TGTGCCACCGAGCCCGCCCAAGAGACCCAGTACTTC.

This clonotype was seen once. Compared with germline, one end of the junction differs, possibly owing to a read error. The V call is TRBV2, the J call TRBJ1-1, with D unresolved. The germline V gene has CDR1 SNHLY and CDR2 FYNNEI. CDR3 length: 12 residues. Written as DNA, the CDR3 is TGTGCCAGCAGGGAAGGTGGCACTGAAGCTTTCTTT. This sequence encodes CASREGGTEAFF.

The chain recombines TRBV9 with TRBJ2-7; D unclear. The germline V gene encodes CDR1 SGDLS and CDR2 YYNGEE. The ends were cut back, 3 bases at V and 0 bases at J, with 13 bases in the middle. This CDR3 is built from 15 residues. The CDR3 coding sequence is TGTGCCAGCAGCGCGGATGCTACCCCCTCCTACGAGCAGTACTTC. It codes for CASSADATPSYEQYF.

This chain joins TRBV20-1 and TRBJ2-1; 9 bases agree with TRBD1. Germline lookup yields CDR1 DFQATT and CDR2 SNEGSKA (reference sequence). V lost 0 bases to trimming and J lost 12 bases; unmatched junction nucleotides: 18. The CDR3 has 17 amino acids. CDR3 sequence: CSARELRTGAPTPPQFF. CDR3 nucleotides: TGCAGTGCTAGAGAGTTGCGGACAGGGGCGCCCACCCCCCCGCAGTTCTTC.

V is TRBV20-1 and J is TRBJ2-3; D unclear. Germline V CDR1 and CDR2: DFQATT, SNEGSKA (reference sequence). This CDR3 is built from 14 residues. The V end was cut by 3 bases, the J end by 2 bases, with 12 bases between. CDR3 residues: CSARIVSTTDTQYF. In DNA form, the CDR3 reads TGCAGTGCTAGGATAGTCAGTACCACAGATACGCAGTATTTT.

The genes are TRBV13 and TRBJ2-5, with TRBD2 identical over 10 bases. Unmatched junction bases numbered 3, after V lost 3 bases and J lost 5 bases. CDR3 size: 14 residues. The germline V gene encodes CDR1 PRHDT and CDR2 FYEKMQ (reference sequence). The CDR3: CASSLASGSETQYF. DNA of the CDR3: TGTGCCAGCAGCTTGGCTAGCGGGAGTGAGACCCAGTACTTC.

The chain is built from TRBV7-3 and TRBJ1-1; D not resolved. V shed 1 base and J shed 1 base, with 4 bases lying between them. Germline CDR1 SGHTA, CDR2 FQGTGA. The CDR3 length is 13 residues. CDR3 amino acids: CASSLMTNTEAFF. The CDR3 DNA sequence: TGTGCCAGCAGCTTAATGACGAACACTGAAGCTTTCTTT.

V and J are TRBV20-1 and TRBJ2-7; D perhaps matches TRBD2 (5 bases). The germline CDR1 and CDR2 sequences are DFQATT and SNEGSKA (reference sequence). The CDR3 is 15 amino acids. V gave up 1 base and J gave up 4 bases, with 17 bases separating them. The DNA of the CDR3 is TGCAGTGCTAGAGCTTCAAGCGGCAGCGTATACGAGCAGTACTTC. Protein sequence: CSARASSGSVYEQYF.